One and the same sample provided the 31 T cell receptor beta chains below, sequenced in a study of beta chain features in type 1 diabetes. Study-level points and caveats: Moderate but significant shortening of TCRB CDR3s was recorded in all four CD4+ subsets from Type 1 diabetes patients.

Of the isolated RNA, all was reverse transcribed, and so the sequenced material was expressed TCRB transcripts. Profiling relied on immunoSEQ multiplex PCR, and the TCRdb table lists in-frame clones only, not all of them. The sample lists 500,000 to 850,000 clones; about 14% were seen once. Which antigens these TCRs recognize remains unknown. Specimen: naive CD4+ T cells from blood. These receptors were taken from a man aged 18-30 years with type 1 diabetes.

With regard to this clone: Relative to the germline gene, one junction end is altered; a read error may explain this. V usage is TRBV30 and J usage is TRBJ1-4; possibly TRBD1 for D (5 bases). The germline V gene encodes CDR1 GTSNPN and CDR2 SVGIG (reference sequence). CDR3 size: 11 residues. The CDR3, as DNA: TGTGCCTGGAGTACACAGGTCCCGATACATTTT. It is translated as CAWSTQVPIHF. Complete variable domain (other parts from reference TRBV30 and TRBJ1-4): SQTIHQWPATLVQPVGSPLSLECTVEGTSNPNLYWYRQAAGRGLQLLFYSVGIGQISSEVPQNLSASRPQDRQFILSSKKLLLSDSGFYLCAWSTQVPIHFGSGTQLSVL.

The chain has TRBV29-1 and TRBJ2-1; D might be TRBD1 or TRBD2, each matching 5 bases. V was pared by 6 bases and J by 0 bases, with 12 bases between. This CDR3 has 14 residues. Germline values: CDR1 SQVTM, CDR2 ANQGSEA. DNA for the CDR3: TGCAGCGTCGGGGACCCCGCCTCCTACAATGAGCAGTTCTTC. The encoded protein is CSVGDPASYNEQFF.

V is TRBV4-1 and J is TRBJ1-2, with 7 bases fitting TRBD1. The V segment lost 0 bases and the J segment 2 bases; nucleotides outside the gene matches: 3. Looked up from germline, CDR1 is MGHRA and CDR2 is YSYEKL. The CDR3 is 15 residues long. The CDR3 spells CASSQEETGNYGYTF. The CDR3 DNA follows: TGCGCCAGCAGCCAAGAAGAGACAGGGAACTATGGCTACACCTTC.

A few counts support this clone. The gene calls are TRBV5-1 and TRBJ1-6, with D perhaps TRBD1 (6 bases). The CDR3 spans 15 residues. Trimming cost V 5 bases and J 9 bases, with 18 bases left between them. CDR1 is SGHRS, CDR2 YFSETQ, per germline. As DNA, the CDR3 is TGCGCCAGCAGTACAGGGACACTTGGATTTTCACCCCTCCACTTT. As protein: CASSTGTLGFSPLHF.

The J gene is TRBJ2-3, the V gene TRBV6-5; D remains ambiguous. CDR1 and CDR2 from the germline V gene are MNHEY and SVGAGI. V shed 3 bases and J shed 3 bases, with 7 bases lying between them. The CDR3 has 13 residues. Here the CDR3 reads CASSYTVTDTQYF. DNA for the CDR3: TGTGCCAGCAGTTATACCGTTACAGATACGCAGTATTTT.

A few counts support this clone. The chain recombines TRBV9 with TRBJ1-1; D is uncertain. The germline CDR1 and CDR2 sequences are SGDLS and YYNGEE. There are 16 residues in the CDR3. Trimming removed 0 bases from V and 1 base from J, with 13 bases in between. The CDR3 reads CASSVALGAGNTEAFF. In nucleotides, the CDR3 is TGTGCCAGCAGCGTAGCTTTGGGCGCAGGGAACACTGAAGCTTTCTTT.

This clone was observed a handful of times. V gene TRBV19 combines with J gene TRBJ2-7, with 9 bases matching TRBD2. In germline, CDR1 is LNHDA, CDR2 SQIVND (reference sequence). The trim removed 10 bases at V and 0 bases at J, leaving 7 bases unmatched. This CDR3 comprises 14 residues. The CDR3 bases are TGTGCCACCCGTAGCGGGAGCTTCTCCTACGAGCAGTACTTC. Translated, it gives CATRSGSFSYEQYF.

The V call is TRBV19, the J call TRBJ1-2, with TRBD1 matching over 8 bases. The CDR3 length is 15 residues. Germline V lookup: CDR1 LNHDA, CDR2 SQIVND (reference sequence). With 5 bases clipped from V and 7 bases from J, the junction kept 12 bases outside the gene matches. The CDR3 sequence is CASSPQGAPSSGYTF. The CDR3, as DNA: TGTGCCAGTAGTCCTCAGGGGGCTCCCTCATCTGGCTACACCTTC. Full variable domain (missing parts from reference TRBV19 and TRBJ1-2): DGGITQSPKYLFRKEGQNVTLSCEQNLNHDAMYWYRQDPGQGLRLIYYSQIVNDFQKGDIAEGYSVSREKKESFPLTVTSAQKNPTAFYLCASSPQGAPSSGYTFGSGTRLTVV.

CDR3 nucleotide sequence: TGTGCCAGCAGTTACTCAGGGTTTGGATCCTACGAGCAGTACTTC. Amino acids: CASSYSGFGSYEQYF. This chain connects TRBV6-5 to TRBJ2-7; D gene uncertain. V was trimmed by 0 bases and J by 1 base, leaving 10 bases between them. This CDR3 is 15 amino acids long. Germline V CDR1 and CDR2: MNHEY, SVGAGI.

CDR3 region: CASSAVAGEQDIQYF. Here the CDR3 DNA reads TGTGCCAGCAGCGCCGTAGCGGGGGAGCAGGACATTCAGTACTTC. This chain links TRBV7-2 with TRBJ2-4; 9 positions match TRBD2. The CDR3 is made up of 15 amino acids. Germline V gene sequence: CDR1 SGHTA, CDR2 FQGNSA. V lost 5 bases to trimming and J lost 8 bases; unmatched junction nucleotides: 10.

The sample holds a few counts of this clone. The chain has TRBV30 and TRBJ1-1; TRBD1 matches at 8 bases. The CDR3 is 17 amino acids. CDR1 is GTSNPN, CDR2 SVGIG, per germline (reference sequence). V was pared by 4 bases and J by 1 base, with 14 bases of the junction left unmatched. The CDR3 sequence is CAWKSGGRGSWNTEAFF. In DNA form, the CDR3 reads TGTGCCTGGAAGTCAGGGGGCCGTGGATCCTGGAACACTGAAGCTTTCTTT.

This clone turned up a few times. This rearrangement joins TRBV7-2 to TRBJ2-3, with D perhaps given as TRBD1 or TRBD2 (5 bases each). The germline V gene encodes CDR1 SGHTA and CDR2 FQGNSA. V was clipped by 1 base and J by 0 bases, with 8 bases between them. There are 15 residues in the CDR3. CDR3 sequence reads: CASSLGGTSTDTQYF. CDR3 in DNA: TGTGCCAGCAGCTTAGGGGGGACCAGCACAGATACGCAGTATTTT.

This clone was counted between two and nine times. This chain connects TRBV6-1 to TRBJ2-7; weak D call: TRBD2 (5 bases). Germline values: CDR1 MNHNS, CDR2 SASEGT. The CDR3 extends over 12 amino acids. Deletions cut 6 bases from V and 2 bases from J, with 8 bases between. The CDR3 sequence: CASRRDAYEQYF. DNA of the CDR3: TGTGCCAGCAGGAGGGATGCCTACGAGCAGTACTTC.

V and J are TRBV5-6 and TRBJ1-1, with D uncertain. The CDR3 consists of 15 residues. Deletions cut 5 bases from V and 0 bases from J, with 14 bases between. Germline V lookup: CDR1 SGHDT, CDR2 YYEEEE. CDR3: CASRRIDGMNTEAFF. For the CDR3, the DNA is TGTGCCAGCAGAAGGATCGACGGGATGAACACTGAAGCTTTCTTT.

This chain links TRBV2 with TRBJ1-6, with a weak D call TRBD1 (5 bases). The CDR3 totals 15 residues. Germline values: CDR1 SNHLY, CDR2 FYNNEI. Between the trimmed V and J ends, which lost 8 bases and 4 bases, there was a span of 15 bases. The CDR3 spells CASGPPGVYNSPLHF. For the CDR3, the DNA is TGTGCCAGCGGGCCTCCGGGGGTATATAATTCACCCCTCCACTTT.

The chain employs TRBV5-6 and TRBJ2-7, with D perhaps being TRBD1 or TRBD2 (5 bases each). Trimming removed 0 bases from V and 1 base from J, with 8 bases in between. The CDR3 is made up of 14 amino acids. The germline CDR1 and CDR2 sequences are SGHDT and YYEEEE. This CDR3 reads CASSLDRRSYEQYF. DNA of the CDR3: TGTGCCAGCAGCTTGGACAGGAGGTCCTACGAGCAGTACTTC.

Only a few counts were recorded for this clone. The same CDR3 is also encoded by other DNA sequences in this sample. The chain joins TRBV28 to TRBJ2-7, with D maybe TRBD1 (6 bases). Trimming cost V 3 bases and J 3 bases, with 9 bases left between them. The CDR3 totals 13 residues. Germline loops: CDR1 MDHEN, CDR2 SYDVKM. The chain's CDR3 is CASSLTGYYEQYF. CDR3 DNA sequence: TGTGCCAGCAGTTTGACAGGCTACTACGAGCAGTACTTC.

This clone was found many times. This chain connects TRBV23-1 to TRBJ2-1; D might be TRBD2 (5 bases). Being an ORF, TRBV23-1 has a function that is uncertain. This CDR3 contains 12 residues. V lost 4 bases and J lost 9, with 10 bases in between. In DNA form, the CDR3 reads TGCGCCAGCAGTCTGGCGGGTGGTGAGCAGTTCTTC. Translating it yields CASSLAGGEQFF.

The CDR3 DNA reads TGTGCCTGGAGGGACAACCTGAACACTGAAGCTTTCTTT. Translation gives CAWRDNLNTEAFF. The V call is TRBV30, the J call TRBJ1-1; perhaps TRBD1 as D (5 bases). V dropped 3 bases and J dropped 0 bases, with 8 bases sitting between them. The CDR3 consists of 13 residues. Germline V lookup: CDR1 GTSNPN, CDR2 SVGIG (reference sequence).

This clone was recorded a few times. The chain uses TRBV7-2 and TRBJ2-1, with D possibly being TRBD1 (7 bases). Looked up from germline, CDR1 is SGHTA and CDR2 is FQGNSA. CDR3 size: 13 residues. The V end was cut by 10 bases, the J end by 5 bases, with 15 bases between. The CDR3 loop reads CAKGGGDDNEQFF. The CDR3 nucleotides are TGTGCCAAAGGGGGCGGGGACGACAATGAGCAGTTCTTC.

This clone was seen once. The J gene is TRBJ2-1, the V gene TRBV5-6; D not certain. The CDR3 extends over 11 amino acids. CDR1 and CDR2 from the germline V gene are SGHDT and YYEEEE. Trimming cost V 3 bases and J 9 bases, with 7 bases left between them. CDR3 nucleotides: TGTGCCAGCAGCTCTCGGAGTGAGCAGTTCTTC. Its translation: CASSSRSEQFF.

The chain is built from TRBV27 and TRBJ1-5; 7 bases map to TRBD1. V was pared by 6 bases and J by 3 bases, with 14 bases of the junction left unmatched. Germline lookup yields CDR1 MNHEY and CDR2 SMNVEV (reference sequence). The CDR3 sequence is 17 residues long. As DNA, the CDR3 is TGTGCCAGCAGCTTGGGTGGCAGGGGGTTAGACAATCAGCCCCAGCATTTT. It translates to CASSLGGRGLDNQPQHF.

The chain carries TRBV5-4 and TRBJ2-1, with 7 bases identical to TRBD1. V shed 0 bases and J 8 bases; nucleotides not matched to a gene: 11. Germline assignment: CDR1 SGHNT and CDR2 YYREEE (reference sequence). This CDR3 spans 16 amino acids. The CDR3 DNA reads TGTGCCAGCAGCTTGGCCCCGAGACAGGGTGTTGATGAGCAGTTCTTC. Translating gives CASSLAPRQGVDEQFF. Supplemented by reference TRBV5-4 and TRBJ2-1, the full variable domain reads ETGVTQSPTHLIKTRGQQVTLRCSSQSGHNTVSWYQQALGQGPQFIFQYYREEENGRGNFPPRFSGLQFPNYSSELNVNALELDDSALYLCASSLAPRQGVDEQFFGPGTRLTVL.

The chain joins TRBV30 to TRBJ2-3; D possibly uses TRBD1 or TRBD2 (6 bases each). The V and J ends lost 4 bases and 8 bases respectively, with 22 bases between them. The CDR3 runs to 15 residues. Germline CDR1 reads GTSNPN; CDR2 reads SVGIG (reference sequence). CDR3 residues: CAWNPRWGARGTQYF. CDR3 coding DNA: TGTGCCTGGAACCCCCGGTGGGGGGCGCGGGGTACGCAGTATTTT.

This clone has a single count. The CDR3: CASSLTQGSGANVLTF. The CDR3, as DNA: TGTGCCAGCTCGCTAACCCAGGGTTCTGGGGCCAACGTCCTGACTTTC. V is TRBV18 and J is TRBJ2-6, with D possibly TRBD1 on 5 matching bases. V lost 6 bases to trimming and J lost 1 base, with 13 bases between them. The CDR3 spans 16 residues. In germline, CDR1 is KGHSH, CDR2 LQKENI.

This clone showed up just a few times. V usage is TRBV2 and J usage is TRBJ2-2, with 9 bases lining up with TRBD2. CDR3 size: 17 residues. The junction had 4 bases not matched to a gene; V was cut back by 1 base and J by 1 base. Looked up from germline, CDR1 is SNHLY and CDR2 is FYNNEI. This CDR3 is CASSEDQAGGNTGELFF. CDR3 in DNA: TGTGCCAGCAGTGAAGATCAAGCGGGAGGGAACACCGGGGAGCTGTTTTTT.

The V and J genes are TRBV5-1 and TRBJ2-1; the match to TRBD1 covers 7 bases. The V segment lost 2 bases and the J segment 5 bases; nucleotides outside the gene matches: 7. The CDR3 totals 15 residues. The germline gives CDR1 SGHRS, CDR2 YFSETQ. The CDR3 bases are TGCGCCAGCAGCTTAGGGACAGCGATTGACAATGAGCAGTTCTTC. This encodes CASSLGTAIDNEQFF.

The rearrangement uses TRBV7-2 and TRBJ1-4; D unclear. The germline gives CDR1 SGHTA, CDR2 FQGNSA. V shed 4 bases and J shed 4 bases, with 10 bases lying between them. The CDR3 is 14 amino acids. The CDR3 DNA sequence: TGTGCCAGCAGCTGGACGGAAATTAATGAAAAACTGTTTTTT. It codes for CASSWTEINEKLFF.

The rearrangement uses TRBV9 and TRBJ2-5; D not resolved. Germline V gene data show CDR1 as SGDLS and CDR2 as YYNGEE. The CDR3 consists of 15 residues. Trimming pared 0 bases from V and 2 bases from J, leaving 11 bases between. The CDR3 here is CASSVALSEQETQYF. In nucleotides, the CDR3 is TGTGCCAGCAGCGTAGCTCTGTCAGAGCAAGAGACCCAGTACTTC.

V gene TRBV7-9 combines with J gene TRBJ2-7; D may be TRBD2 (6 bases). V lost 3 bases and J lost 2, with 17 bases in between. The CDR3 sequence is 16 residues long. Germline V gene data show CDR1 as SEHNR and CDR2 as FQNEAQ (reference sequence). CDR3 sequence (DNA): TGTGCCAGCAGCTTCGGAGCGGGTGACGAGACCTACGAGCAGTACTTC. The encoded protein is CASSFGAGDETYEQYF.

This clone turned up a few times. The chain has TRBV30 and TRBJ2-1, with unresolved D. The CDR3 runs 15 residues. Germline lookup yields CDR1 GTSNPN and CDR2 SVGIG (reference sequence). V was cut by 3 bases and J by 1 base, with 13 bases left in between. CDR3 nucleotide sequence: TGTGCCTGGAGGGGGTTCTGGCCTTCCTACAATGAGCAGTTCTTC. Residues: CAWRGFWPSYNEQFF.